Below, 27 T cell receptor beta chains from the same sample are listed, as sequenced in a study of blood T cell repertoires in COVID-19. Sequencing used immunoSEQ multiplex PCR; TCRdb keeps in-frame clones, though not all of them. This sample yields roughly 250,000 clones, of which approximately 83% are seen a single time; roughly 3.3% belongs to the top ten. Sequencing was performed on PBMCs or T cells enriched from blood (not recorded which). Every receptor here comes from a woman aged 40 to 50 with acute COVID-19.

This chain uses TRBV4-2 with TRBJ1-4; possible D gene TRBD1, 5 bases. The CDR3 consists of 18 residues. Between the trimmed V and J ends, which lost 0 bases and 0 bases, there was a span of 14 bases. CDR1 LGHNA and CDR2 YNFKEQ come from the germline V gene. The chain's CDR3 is CASSQDRPDSATNEKLFF. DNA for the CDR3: TGTGCCAGCAGCCAAGATCGACCAGACAGTGCAACTAATGAAAAACTGTTTTTT.

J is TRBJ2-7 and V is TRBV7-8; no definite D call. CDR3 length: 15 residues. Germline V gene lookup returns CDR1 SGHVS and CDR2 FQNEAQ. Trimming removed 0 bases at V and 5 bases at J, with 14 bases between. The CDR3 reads CASSLASLTSNEQYF. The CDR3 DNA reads TGTGCCAGCAGCTTAGCAAGCCTGACATCTAACGAGCAGTACTTC.

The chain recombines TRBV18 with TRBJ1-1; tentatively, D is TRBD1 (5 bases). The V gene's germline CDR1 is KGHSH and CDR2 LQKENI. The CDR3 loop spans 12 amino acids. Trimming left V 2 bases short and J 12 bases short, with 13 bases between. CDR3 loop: CASSPGQGGTFF. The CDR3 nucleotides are TGTGCCAGCTCACCAGGGCAGGGCGGAACTTTCTTT.

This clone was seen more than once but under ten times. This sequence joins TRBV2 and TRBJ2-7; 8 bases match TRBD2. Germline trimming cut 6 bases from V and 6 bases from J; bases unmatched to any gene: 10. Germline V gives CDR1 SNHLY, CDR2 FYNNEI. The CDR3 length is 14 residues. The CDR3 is CASRTGTRTFEQYF. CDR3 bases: TGTGCCAGCAGAACCGGGACTAGGACCTTCGAGCAGTACTTC.

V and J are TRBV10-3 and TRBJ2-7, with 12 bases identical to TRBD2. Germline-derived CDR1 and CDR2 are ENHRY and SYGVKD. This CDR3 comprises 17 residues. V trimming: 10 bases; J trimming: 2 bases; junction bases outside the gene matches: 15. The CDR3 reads CATNLGLAGRKAYEQYF. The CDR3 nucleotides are TGTGCCACCAACCTGGGACTAGCGGGCCGGAAGGCCTACGAGCAGTACTTC.

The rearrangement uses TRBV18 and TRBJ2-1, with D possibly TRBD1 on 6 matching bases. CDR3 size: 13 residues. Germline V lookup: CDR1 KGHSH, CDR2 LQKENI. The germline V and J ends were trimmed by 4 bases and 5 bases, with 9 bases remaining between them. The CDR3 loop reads CASSLGTNNEQFF. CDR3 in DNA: TGTGCCAGCTCACTCGGGACAAACAATGAGCAGTTCTTC. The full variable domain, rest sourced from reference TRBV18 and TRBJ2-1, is NAGVMQNPRHLVRRRGQEARLRCSPMKGHSHVYWYRQLPEEGLKFMVYLQKENIIDESGMPKERFSAEFPKEGPSILRIQQVVRGDSAAYFCASSLGTNNEQFFGPGTRLTVL.

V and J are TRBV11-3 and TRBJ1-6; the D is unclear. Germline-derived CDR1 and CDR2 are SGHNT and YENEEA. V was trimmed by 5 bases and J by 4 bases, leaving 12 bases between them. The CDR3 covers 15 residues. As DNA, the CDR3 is TGTGCCAGCAGCAGAGACGGGGATTATAATTCACCCCTCCACTTT. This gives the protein CASSRDGDYNSPLHF.

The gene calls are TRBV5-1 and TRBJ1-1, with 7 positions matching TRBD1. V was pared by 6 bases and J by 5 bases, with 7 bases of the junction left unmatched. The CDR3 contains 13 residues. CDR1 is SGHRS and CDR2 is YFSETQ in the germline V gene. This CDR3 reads CASKTGWVTEAFF. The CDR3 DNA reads TGCGCCAGCAAGACAGGGTGGGTAACTGAAGCTTTCTTT.

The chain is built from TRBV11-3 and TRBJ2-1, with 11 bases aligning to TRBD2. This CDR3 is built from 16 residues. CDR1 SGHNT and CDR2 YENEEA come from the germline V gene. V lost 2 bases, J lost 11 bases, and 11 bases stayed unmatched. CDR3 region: CASSLSGTSGESKQFF. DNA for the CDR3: TGTGCCAGCAGCTTATCCGGGACTAGCGGTGAGTCGAAGCAGTTCTTC.

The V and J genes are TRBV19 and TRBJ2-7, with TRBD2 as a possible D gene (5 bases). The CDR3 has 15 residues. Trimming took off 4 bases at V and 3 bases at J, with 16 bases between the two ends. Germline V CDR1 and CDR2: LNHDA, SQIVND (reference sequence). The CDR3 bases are TGTGCCAGTAGTAAACCCCCCCCGGGAAGCTACGAGCAGTACTTC. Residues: CASSKPPPGSYEQYF.

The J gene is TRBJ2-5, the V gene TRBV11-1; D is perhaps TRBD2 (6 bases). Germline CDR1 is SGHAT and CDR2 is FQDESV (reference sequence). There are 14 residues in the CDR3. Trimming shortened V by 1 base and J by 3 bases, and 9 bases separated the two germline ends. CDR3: CASSLDRLEETQYF. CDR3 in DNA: TGTGCCAGCAGCTTAGATAGACTAGAAGAGACCCAGTACTTC.

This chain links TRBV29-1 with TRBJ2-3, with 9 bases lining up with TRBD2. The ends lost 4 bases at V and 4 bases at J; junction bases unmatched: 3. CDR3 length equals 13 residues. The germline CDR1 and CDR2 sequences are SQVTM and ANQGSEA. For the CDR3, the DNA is TGCAGCGTTGTAGCGGGAGCAGCAGATACGCAGTATTTT. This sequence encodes CSVVAGAADTQYF.

CDR3 amino acids: CASSQESGWETQYF. CDR3 in DNA: TGTGCCAGCAGCCAAGAGTCAGGGTGGGAGACCCAGTACTTC. V gene TRBV3-1 (or the pseudogene TRBV3-2) combines with J gene TRBJ2-5, with D possibly matching TRBD1 (5 bases). Germline lookup yields CDR1 LGHDT and CDR2 YNNKEL (reference sequence). CDR3 length: 14 residues. Trimming took off 0 bases at V and 5 bases at J, with 10 bases between the two ends.

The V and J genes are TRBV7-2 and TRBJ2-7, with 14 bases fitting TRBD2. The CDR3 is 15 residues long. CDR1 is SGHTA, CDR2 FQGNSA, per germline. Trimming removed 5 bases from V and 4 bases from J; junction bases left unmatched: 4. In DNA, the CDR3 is TGTGCCAGCAGCATCGGACTAGCGGGAGGATACGAGCAGTACTTC. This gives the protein CASSIGLAGGYEQYF.

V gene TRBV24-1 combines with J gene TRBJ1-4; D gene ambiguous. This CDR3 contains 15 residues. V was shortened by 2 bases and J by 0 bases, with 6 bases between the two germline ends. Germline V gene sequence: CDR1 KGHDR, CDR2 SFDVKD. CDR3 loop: CATSDSTPTNEKLFF. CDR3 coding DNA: TGTGCCACCAGTGATTCGACTCCAACTAATGAAAAACTGTTTTTT.

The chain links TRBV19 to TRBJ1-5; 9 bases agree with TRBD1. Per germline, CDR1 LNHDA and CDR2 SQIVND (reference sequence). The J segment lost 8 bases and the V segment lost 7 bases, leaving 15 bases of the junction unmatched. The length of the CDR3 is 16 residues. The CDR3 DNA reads TGTGCCAGTACCTCCTCGGGACAGGGTCGTAGGGAGCCCCAGCATTTT. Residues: CASTSSGQGRREPQHF.

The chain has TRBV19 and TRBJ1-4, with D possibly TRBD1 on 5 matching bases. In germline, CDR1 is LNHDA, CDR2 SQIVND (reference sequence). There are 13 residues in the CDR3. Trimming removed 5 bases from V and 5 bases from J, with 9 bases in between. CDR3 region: CASSRTWNEKLFF. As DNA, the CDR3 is TGTGCCAGTAGTCGGACATGGAATGAAAAACTGTTTTTT.

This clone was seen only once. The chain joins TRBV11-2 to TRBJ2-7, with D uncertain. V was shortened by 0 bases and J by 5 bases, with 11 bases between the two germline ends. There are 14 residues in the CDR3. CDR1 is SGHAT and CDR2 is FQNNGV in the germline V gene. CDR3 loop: CASSLDRVANEQYF. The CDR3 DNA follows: TGTGCCAGCAGCTTAGATCGGGTCGCGAACGAGCAGTACTTC.

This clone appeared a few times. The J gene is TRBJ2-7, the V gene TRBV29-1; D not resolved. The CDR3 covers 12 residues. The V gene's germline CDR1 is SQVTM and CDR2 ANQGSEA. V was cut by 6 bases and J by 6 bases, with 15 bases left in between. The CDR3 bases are TGCAGCGTCCAAAGGCAGGATGCCGAGCAGTACTTC. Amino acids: CSVQRQDAEQYF.

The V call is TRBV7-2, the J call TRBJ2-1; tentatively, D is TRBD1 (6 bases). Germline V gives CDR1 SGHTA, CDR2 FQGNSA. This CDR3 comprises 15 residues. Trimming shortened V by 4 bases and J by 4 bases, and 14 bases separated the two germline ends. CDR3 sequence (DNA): TGTGCCAGCAGCTCCATGGGGGCGGAATACAATGAGCAGTTCTTC. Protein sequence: CASSSMGAEYNEQFF.

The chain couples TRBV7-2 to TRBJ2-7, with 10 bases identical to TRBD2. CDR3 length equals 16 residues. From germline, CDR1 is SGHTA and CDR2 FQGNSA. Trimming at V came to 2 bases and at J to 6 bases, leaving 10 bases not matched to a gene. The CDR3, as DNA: TGTGCCAGCAGCTTAAGGCTTAGCGGGAGGCTGGGCGAGCAGTACTTC. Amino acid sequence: CASSLRLSGRLGEQYF.

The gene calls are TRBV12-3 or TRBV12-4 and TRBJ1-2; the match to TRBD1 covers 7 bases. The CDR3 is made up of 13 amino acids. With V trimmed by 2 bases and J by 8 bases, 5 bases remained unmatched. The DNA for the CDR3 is TGTGCCAGCAGTTTAAAGACAGGGCCAGGCTACACCTTC. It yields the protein CASSLKTGPGYTF.

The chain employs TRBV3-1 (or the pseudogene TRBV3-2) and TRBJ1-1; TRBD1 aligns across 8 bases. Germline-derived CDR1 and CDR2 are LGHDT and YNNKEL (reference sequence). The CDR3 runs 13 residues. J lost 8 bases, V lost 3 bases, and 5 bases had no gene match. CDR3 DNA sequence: TGTGCCAGCAGCCACAACAGGGGGAAGGAAGCTTTCTTT. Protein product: CASSHNRGKEAFF.

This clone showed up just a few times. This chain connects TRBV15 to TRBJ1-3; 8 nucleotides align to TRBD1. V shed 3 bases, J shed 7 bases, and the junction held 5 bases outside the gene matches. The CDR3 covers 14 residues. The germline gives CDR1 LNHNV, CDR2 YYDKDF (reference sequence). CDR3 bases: TGTGCCACCAGCAGCGACAGGGGAACCAACACCATATATTTT. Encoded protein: CATSSDRGTNTIYF.

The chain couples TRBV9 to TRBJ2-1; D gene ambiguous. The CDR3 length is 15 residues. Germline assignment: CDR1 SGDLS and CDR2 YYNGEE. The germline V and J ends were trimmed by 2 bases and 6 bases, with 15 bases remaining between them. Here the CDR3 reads CASSVATNLGNEQFF. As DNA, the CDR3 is TGTGCCAGCAGCGTGGCCACGAACCTAGGCAATGAGCAGTTCTTC.

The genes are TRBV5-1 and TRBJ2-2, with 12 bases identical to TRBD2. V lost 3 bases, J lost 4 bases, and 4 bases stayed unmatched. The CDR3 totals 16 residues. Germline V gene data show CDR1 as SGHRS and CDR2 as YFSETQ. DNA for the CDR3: TGCGCCAGCAGCTCCCCTAGCGGGAGGGCCACCGGGGAGCTGTTTTTT. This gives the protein CASSSPSGRATGELFF.

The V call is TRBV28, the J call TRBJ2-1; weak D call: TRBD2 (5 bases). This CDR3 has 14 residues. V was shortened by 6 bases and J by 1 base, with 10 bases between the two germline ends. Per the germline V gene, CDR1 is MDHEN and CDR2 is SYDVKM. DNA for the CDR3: TGTGCCAGCAGGGACTTCTCATCCTACAATGAGCAGTTCTTC. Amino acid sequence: CASRDFSSYNEQFF.